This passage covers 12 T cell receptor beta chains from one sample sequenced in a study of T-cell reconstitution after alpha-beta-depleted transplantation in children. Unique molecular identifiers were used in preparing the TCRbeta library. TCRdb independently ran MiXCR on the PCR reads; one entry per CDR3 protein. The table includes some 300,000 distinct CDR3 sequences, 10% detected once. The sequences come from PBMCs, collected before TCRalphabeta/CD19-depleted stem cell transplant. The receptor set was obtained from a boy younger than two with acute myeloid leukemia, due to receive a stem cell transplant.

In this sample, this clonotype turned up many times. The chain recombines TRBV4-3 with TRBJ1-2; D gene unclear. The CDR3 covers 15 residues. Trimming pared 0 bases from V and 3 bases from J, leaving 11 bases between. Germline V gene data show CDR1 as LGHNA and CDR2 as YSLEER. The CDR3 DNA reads TGCGCCAGCAGCCAAGACCACAGTACGGACTATGGCTACACCTTC. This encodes CASSQDHSTDYGYTF.

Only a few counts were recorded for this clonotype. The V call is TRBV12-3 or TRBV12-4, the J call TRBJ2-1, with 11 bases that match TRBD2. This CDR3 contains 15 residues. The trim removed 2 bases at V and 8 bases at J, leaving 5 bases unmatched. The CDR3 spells CASSLLASGGYEQFF. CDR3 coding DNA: TGTGCCAGCAGTTTACTGGCTAGCGGGGGGTATGAGCAGTTCTTC.

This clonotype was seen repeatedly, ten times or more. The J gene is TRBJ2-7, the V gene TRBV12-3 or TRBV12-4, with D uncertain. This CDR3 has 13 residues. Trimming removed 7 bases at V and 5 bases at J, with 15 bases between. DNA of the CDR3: TGTGCCAGCAACGGCAGCCCCTCGGACGAGCAGTACTTC. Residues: CASNGSPSDEQYF.

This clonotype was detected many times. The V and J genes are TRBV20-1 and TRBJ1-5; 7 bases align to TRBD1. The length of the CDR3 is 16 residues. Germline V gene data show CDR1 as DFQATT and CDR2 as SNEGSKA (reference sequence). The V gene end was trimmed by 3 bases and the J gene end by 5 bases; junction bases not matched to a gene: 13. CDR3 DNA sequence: TGCAGTGCTAGGCCCAGGGGGAGAGGGGGCGATCAGCCCCAGCATTTT. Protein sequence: CSARPRGRGGDQPQHF.

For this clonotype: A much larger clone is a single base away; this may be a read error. Here the CDR3 reads CSSSLPGRVSGNTIYF. CDR3 coding DNA: TGCAGTTCTAGCCTACCAGGGCGGGTCTCTGGAAACACCATATATTTT. The rearrangement uses TRBV20-1 and TRBJ1-3, with a weak D call TRBD1 (5 bases). CDR3 length equals 16 residues. The germline CDR1 and CDR2 sequences are DFQATT and SNEGSKA (reference sequence).

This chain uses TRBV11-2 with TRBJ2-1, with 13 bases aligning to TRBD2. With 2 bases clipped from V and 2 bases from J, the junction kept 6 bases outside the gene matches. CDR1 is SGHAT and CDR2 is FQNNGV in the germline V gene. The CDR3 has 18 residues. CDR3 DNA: TGTGCCAGCAGCTTACCCCGACTAGCGGGGGGCCCCTACAATGAGCAGTTCTTC. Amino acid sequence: CASSLPRLAGGPYNEQFF.

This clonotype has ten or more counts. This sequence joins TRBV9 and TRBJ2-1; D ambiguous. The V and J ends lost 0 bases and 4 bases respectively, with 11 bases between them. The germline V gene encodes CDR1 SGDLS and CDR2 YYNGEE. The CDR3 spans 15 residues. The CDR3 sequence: CASSVDPDWYNEQFF. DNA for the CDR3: TGTGCCAGCAGCGTAGACCCTGACTGGTACAATGAGCAGTTCTTC.

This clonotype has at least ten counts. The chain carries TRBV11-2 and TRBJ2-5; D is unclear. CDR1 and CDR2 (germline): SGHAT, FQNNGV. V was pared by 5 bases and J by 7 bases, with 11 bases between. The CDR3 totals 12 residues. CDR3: CASSPASGTQYF. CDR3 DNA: TGTGCCAGCAGCCCCGCTTCGGGGACCCAGTACTTC.

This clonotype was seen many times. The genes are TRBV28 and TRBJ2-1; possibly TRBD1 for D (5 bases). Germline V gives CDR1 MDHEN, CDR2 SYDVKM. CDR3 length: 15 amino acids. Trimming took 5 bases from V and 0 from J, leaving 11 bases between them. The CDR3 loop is CASSPTGNSYNEQFF. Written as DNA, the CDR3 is TGTGCCAGCAGTCCCACAGGTAACTCCTACAATGAGCAGTTCTTC.

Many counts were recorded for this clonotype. The CDR3, as DNA: TGTGCCAGCAGCTTATTATCCCCTAGTTCTGGGAATGAGCAGTTCTTC. Protein product: CASSLLSPSSGNEQFF. The rearrangement links TRBV7-8 to TRBJ2-1; no clear D. The CDR3 length is 16 residues. The V end was cut by 2 bases, the J end by 7 bases, with 18 bases between. The germline CDR1 and CDR2 sequences are SGHVS and FQNEAQ. Full variable domain (remainder filled in from reference TRBV7-8 and TRBJ2-1): GAGVSQSPRYKVAKRGQDVALRCDPISGHVSLFWYQQALGQGPEFLTYFQNEAQLDKSGLPSDRFFAERPEGSVSTLKIQRTQQEDSAVYLCASSLLSPSSGNEQFFGPGTRLTVL.

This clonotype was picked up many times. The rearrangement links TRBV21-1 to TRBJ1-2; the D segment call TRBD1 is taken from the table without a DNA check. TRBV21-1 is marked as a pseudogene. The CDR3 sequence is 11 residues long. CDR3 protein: CASNPWGRYTF. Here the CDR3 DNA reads TGTGCCAGCAATCCGTGGGGGCGCTACACCTTC.

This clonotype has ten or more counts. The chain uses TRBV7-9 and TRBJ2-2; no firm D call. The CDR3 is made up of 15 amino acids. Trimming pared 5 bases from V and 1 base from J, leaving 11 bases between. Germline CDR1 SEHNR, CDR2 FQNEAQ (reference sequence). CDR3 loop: CASSRASGNTGELFF. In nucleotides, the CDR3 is TGTGCCAGCAGCCGGGCCTCGGGGAACACCGGGGAGCTGTTTTTT.